The text below deals with one TCR beta chain. The source of the sample is a study of blood T cell repertoires in COVID-19. The CDR3 is 12 amino acids. Trimming stripped 3 bases from V and 13 bases from J, with 15 bases between. Assay: immunoSEQ multiplex PCR; the TCRdb copy retains only in-frame clones and omits some. The sample contains a few hundred thousand clones, more than 75% of which appear only once. The recovered donors of Cohort 3 showed two negative PCRs, clearance, or symptom resolution. The sample was PBMCs or T cells enriched from blood (not recorded which). This rearrangement joins TRBV12-3 or TRBV12-4 to TRBJ1-1, with no clear D. The clonotype comes from a woman aged 45 to 65 who had recovered from COVID-19. CDR3 in amino acids: CASSFSGNLGFF. The CDR3 DNA reads TGTGCCAGCAGTTTTTCGGGGAATCTGGGTTTCTTT.